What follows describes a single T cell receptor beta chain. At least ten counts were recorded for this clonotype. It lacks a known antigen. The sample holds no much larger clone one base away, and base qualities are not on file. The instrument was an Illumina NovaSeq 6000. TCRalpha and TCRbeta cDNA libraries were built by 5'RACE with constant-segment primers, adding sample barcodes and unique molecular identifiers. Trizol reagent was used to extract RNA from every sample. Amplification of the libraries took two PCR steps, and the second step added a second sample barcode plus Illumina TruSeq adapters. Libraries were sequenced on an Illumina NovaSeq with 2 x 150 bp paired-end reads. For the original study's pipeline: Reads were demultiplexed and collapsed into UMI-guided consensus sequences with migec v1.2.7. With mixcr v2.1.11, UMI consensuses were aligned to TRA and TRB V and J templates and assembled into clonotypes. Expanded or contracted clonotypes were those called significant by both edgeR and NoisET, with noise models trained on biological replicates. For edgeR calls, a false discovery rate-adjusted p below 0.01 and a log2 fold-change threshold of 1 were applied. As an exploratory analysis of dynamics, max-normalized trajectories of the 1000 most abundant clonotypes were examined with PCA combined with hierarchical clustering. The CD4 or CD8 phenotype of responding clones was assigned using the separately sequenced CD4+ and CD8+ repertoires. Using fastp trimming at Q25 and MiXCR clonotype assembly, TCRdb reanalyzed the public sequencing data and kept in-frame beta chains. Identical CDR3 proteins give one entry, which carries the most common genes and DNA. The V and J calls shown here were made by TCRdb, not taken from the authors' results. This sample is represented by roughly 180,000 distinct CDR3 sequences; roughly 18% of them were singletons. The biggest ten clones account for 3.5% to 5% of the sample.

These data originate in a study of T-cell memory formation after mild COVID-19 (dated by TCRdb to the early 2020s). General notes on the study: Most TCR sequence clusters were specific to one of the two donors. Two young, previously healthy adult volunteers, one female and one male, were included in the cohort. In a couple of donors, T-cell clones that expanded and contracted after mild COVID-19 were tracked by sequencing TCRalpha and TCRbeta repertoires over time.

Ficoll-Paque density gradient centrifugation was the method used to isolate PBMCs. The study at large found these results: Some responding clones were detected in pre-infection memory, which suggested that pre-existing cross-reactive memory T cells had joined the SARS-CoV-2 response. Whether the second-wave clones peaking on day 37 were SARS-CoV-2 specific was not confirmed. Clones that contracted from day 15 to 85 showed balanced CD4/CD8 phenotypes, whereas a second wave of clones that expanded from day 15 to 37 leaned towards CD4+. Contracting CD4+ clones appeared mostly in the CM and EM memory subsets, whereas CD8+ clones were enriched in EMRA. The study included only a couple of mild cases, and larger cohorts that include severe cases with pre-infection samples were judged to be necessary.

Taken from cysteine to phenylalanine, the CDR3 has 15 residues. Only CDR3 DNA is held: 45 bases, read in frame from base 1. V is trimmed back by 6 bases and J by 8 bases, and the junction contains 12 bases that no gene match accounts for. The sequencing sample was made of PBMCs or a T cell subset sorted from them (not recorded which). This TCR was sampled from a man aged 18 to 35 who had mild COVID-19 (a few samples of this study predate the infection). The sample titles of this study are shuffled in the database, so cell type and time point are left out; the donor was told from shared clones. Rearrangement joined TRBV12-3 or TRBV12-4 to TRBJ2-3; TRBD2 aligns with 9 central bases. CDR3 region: CASSLALAGTGTQYF. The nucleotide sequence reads TGTGCCAGCAGCCTGGCGCTAGCGGGGACGGGTACGCAGTATTTT.